The 24 T cell receptor beta chains listed next were all sequenced from one sample in a study of glioma-infiltrating T cells after dendritic cell vaccination. TCRdb keeps only in-frame clones here, not all; method: immunoSEQ multiplex PCR. The data contain some 100,000 clones, approximately 80% of them singletons. The sequencing here drew on blood, taken before dendritic cell vaccination. Receptors were obtained from a human donor with glioblastoma.

In DNA form, the CDR3 reads TGTGCCAGCAGCTTGTTCCGTTTAAGGACAGGGTCCAACACCGGGGAGCTGTTTTTT. It yields the protein CASSLFRLRTGSNTGELFF. The chain combines TRBV5-6 with TRBJ2-2; 8 bases align to TRBD1. V shed 1 base, J shed 2 bases, and the junction held 13 bases outside the gene matches. CDR3 length equals 19 residues. The V gene's germline CDR1 is SGHDT and CDR2 YYEEEE.

In regard to this clone: Germline is not matched at one junction end, which may reflect a read error. This chain joins TRBV7-7 and TRBJ2-3, with D possibly being TRBD2 (6 bases). Germline V gene sequence: CDR1 SSHAT, CDR2 FNYEAQ (reference sequence). The CDR3 sequence is 13 residues long. CDR3 loop: CASSPGLQDTQYF. CDR3 sequence (DNA): TGTGCTAGCAGCCCGGGACTCCAAGATACGCAGTATTTT. Full variable domain (remainder filled in from reference TRBV7-7 and TRBJ2-3): GAGVSQSPRYKVTKRGQDVTLRCDPISSHATLYWYQQALGQGPEFLTYFNYEAQPDKSGLPSDRFSAERPEGSISTLTIQRTEQRDSAMYRCASSPGLQDTQYFGPGTRLTVL.

The chain recombines TRBV29-1 with TRBJ1-2; 10 nucleotides match TRBD1. This CDR3 has 13 residues. J lost 7 bases, V lost 0 bases, and 2 bases had no gene match. Germline loops: CDR1 SQVTM, CDR2 ANQGSEA. The CDR3 here is CSVEDRTGGGYTF. In nucleotides, the CDR3 is TGCAGCGTTGAAGATCGGACAGGGGGTGGCTACACCTTC. The complete variable domain, with remaining parts taken from reference TRBV29-1 and TRBJ1-2, reads SAVISQKPSRDICQRGTSLTIQCQVDSQVTMMFWYRQQPGQSLTLIATANQGSEATYESGFVIDKFPISRPNLTFSTLTVSNMSPEDSSIYLCSVEDRTGGGYTFGSGTRLTVV.

The chain carries TRBV6-1 and TRBJ2-5, with 7 bases that match TRBD1. This CDR3 region has 14 residues. J gave up 5 bases and V 5 bases, and 8 bases lay outside the gene matches. Germline values: CDR1 MNHNS, CDR2 SASEGT. The CDR3 reads CASSYTGTDETQYF. Here the CDR3 DNA reads TGTGCCAGCAGTTATACAGGGACAGACGAGACCCAGTACTTC.

The J gene is TRBJ1-2, the V gene TRBV21-1; TRBD1 is taken as the D call from the table, unchecked against the DNA. TRBV21-1 is classified as a pseudogene. This CDR3 spans 16 amino acids. CDR3 bases: TGTGCCAGCAGCAAAGAGTTCGGACAGTTTCCCTATGGCTACACCTTC. Translating it yields CASSKEFGQFPYGYTF.

This chain joins TRBV27 and TRBJ1-1, with a possible D match to TRBD1 (5 bases). This CDR3 spans 16 amino acids. From germline, CDR1 is MNHEY and CDR2 SMNVEV (reference sequence). V lost 4 bases and J 1 base, leaving 16 bases between the germline ends. The CDR3 loop is CASSSPVRGENTEAFF. The CDR3 DNA sequence: TGTGCCAGCAGTTCCCCCGTTCGGGGGGAGAACACTGAAGCTTTCTTT.

V and J are TRBV18 and TRBJ1-2; D perhaps matches TRBD1 (5 bases). This CDR3 comprises 15 residues. Germline CDR1 and CDR2: KGHSH and LQKENI. Trimming shortened V by 3 bases and J by 4 bases, and 15 bases separated the two germline ends. For the CDR3, the DNA is TGTGCCAGCTCACCCCTGGGGCAGATCGGCTATGGCTACACCTTC. It translates to CASSPLGQIGYGYTF.

In this sample, this clone turned up once. This chain joins TRBV5-6 and TRBJ1-6; D gene ambiguous. With 4 bases removed from V and 3 bases from J, the gap between germline ends came to 8 bases. CDR1 SGHDT and CDR2 YYEEEE come from the germline V gene. This CDR3 is 14 amino acids long. CDR3 protein: CASSLLNYNSPLHF. In nucleotides, the CDR3 is TGTGCCAGCAGCCTTCTAAACTATAATTCACCCCTCCACTTT. The full variable domain, in which reference TRBV5-6 and TRBJ1-6 provide the parts outside the CDR3, is DAGVTQSPTHLIKTRGQQVTLRCSPKSGHDTVSWYQQALGQGPQFIFQYYEEEERQRGNFPDRFSGHQFPNYSSELNVNALLLGDSALYLCASSLLNYNSPLHFGNGTRLTVT.

This chain connects TRBV4-1 to TRBJ2-1, with 10 bases lining up with TRBD2. The CDR3 length is 15 residues. The J segment lost 6 bases and the V segment lost 6 bases, leaving 8 bases of the junction unmatched. The germline gives CDR1 MGHRA, CDR2 YSYEKL. CDR3 region: CASSLSGTSANEQFF. The CDR3 DNA follows: TGCGCCAGCAGTCTCTCCGGGACTAGCGCCAATGAGCAGTTCTTC.

The V call is TRBV28, the J call TRBJ2-1; possibly TRBD2 for D (5 bases). Germline V gene sequence: CDR1 MDHEN, CDR2 SYDVKM. V gave up 3 bases and J gave up 5 bases, with 14 bases separating them. The CDR3 consists of 15 residues. The CDR3 coding sequence is TGTGCCAGCAGTTTTTTGGGTAGCGTCAACAATGAGCAGTTCTTC. Its protein product is CASSFLGSVNNEQFF.

CDR3 loop: CSVSSGGAGETQYF. CDR3 coding DNA: TGCAGCGTAAGCTCAGGGGGCGCAGGAGAGACCCAGTACTTC. The rearrangement links TRBV29-1 to TRBJ2-5; 8 bases map to TRBD1. CDR3 length equals 14 residues. Per germline, CDR1 SQVTM and CDR2 ANQGSEA. The J segment lost 4 bases and the V segment lost 6 bases, leaving 10 bases of the junction unmatched.

The chain uses TRBV27 and TRBJ2-2; D remains unclear. Per germline, CDR1 MNHEY and CDR2 SMNVEV (reference sequence). V was cut by 6 bases and J by 0 bases, with 5 bases left in between. CDR3 length: 13 residues. The chain's CDR3 is CASSLANTGELFF. CDR3 sequence (DNA): TGTGCCAGCAGCCTAGCGAACACCGGGGAGCTGTTTTTT.

The V call is TRBV6-6, the J call TRBJ2-2; 10 bases are a match to TRBD2. The CDR3 consists of 15 residues. V gave up 0 bases and J gave up 6 bases; unmatched junction bases: 1. CDR1 is MNHNY, CDR2 SVGAGI, per germline (reference sequence). CDR3 bases: TGTGCCAGCAGTTACTCCCTAGCGGGGGCCGGGGAGCTGTTTTTT. This codes for CASSYSLAGAGELFF.

The V call is TRBV6-1, the J call TRBJ1-6; TRBD1 aligns across 7 bases. J was trimmed by 3 bases and V by 8 bases; bases with no gene match: 4. Looked up from germline, CDR1 is MNHNS and CDR2 is SASEGT. The CDR3 spans 14 residues. CDR3 DNA sequence: TGTGCCAGCGCGAGGACAGGCTATAATTCACCCCTCCACTTT. Its translation: CASARTGYNSPLHF.

This clone was counted once. This chain uses TRBV9 with TRBJ2-7; TRBD1 aligns across 8 bases. The CDR3 consists of 15 residues. Germline V gives CDR1 SGDLS, CDR2 YYNGEE. J was trimmed by 2 bases and V by 4 bases; bases with no gene match: 8. This CDR3 is CASSPDRVPPYEQYF. DNA of the CDR3: TGTGCCAGCAGCCCGGACAGGGTTCCCCCCTACGAGCAGTACTTC.

This clone was picked up one time. The J gene is TRBJ2-5, the V gene TRBV5-1, with TRBD1 matching 7 bases. CDR3 length: 16 residues. Germline assignment: CDR1 SGHRS and CDR2 YFSETQ. The junction had 6 bases not matched to a gene; V was cut back by 0 bases and J by 1 base. The CDR3 loop is CASSLAAGGGQETQYF. Here the CDR3 DNA reads TGCGCCAGCAGCTTGGCGGCAGGGGGTGGCCAAGAGACCCAGTACTTC.

In nucleotides, the CDR3 is TGTGCCAGCAGCTCCTTAGCGAAGTCAGATACGCAGTATTTT. Residues: CASSSLAKSDTQYF. The gene calls are TRBV7-4 and TRBJ2-3; D possibly corresponds to TRBD2 (5 bases). The V and J ends lost 4 bases and 4 bases respectively, with 12 bases between them. CDR1 is SGHVT and CDR2 is SQSDAQ in the germline V gene. This CDR3 comprises 14 residues.

The chain carries TRBV28 and TRBJ1-2; no clear D gene. CDR3 size: 15 residues. The V end was cut by 2 bases, the J end by 9 bases, with 19 bases between. Germline CDR1 is MDHEN and CDR2 is SYDVKM. In nucleotides, the CDR3 is TGTGCCAGCAGTTTAACTTCCCTGGGCTCCGTGCGCTACACCTTC. Amino acid sequence: CASSLTSLGSVRYTF.

This clone has only a few counts. This chain links TRBV4-1 with TRBJ1-1; D might be TRBD1 (5 bases). V was shortened by 4 bases and J by 4 bases, with 28 bases between the two germline ends. Germline CDR1 and CDR2: MGHRA and YSYEKL. CDR3 length: 19 residues. CDR3 nucleotide sequence: TGCGCCAGCAGCCCCGGGGGTAAAGGGGATATCCCGGGCGGCACTGAAGCTTTCTTT. The encoded protein is CASSPGGKGDIPGGTEAFF.

In regard to this clone: One base away lies a much larger clone, so this may be a sequencing read error. V gene TRBV25-1 combines with J gene TRBJ2-5; D possibly corresponds to TRBD1 (5 bases). The last part of the DNA fits TRBJ2-7 better; the J call may be wrong. The germline V gene encodes CDR1 MGHDK and CDR2 SYGVNS. This CDR3 region has 17 residues. The CDR3 loop reads CASSGTRTSQDPYEQYF. CDR3 coding DNA: TGTGCCAGCAGTGGGACCCGGACAAGCCAAGACCCCTACGAGCAGTACTTC.

V gene TRBV5-6 combines with J gene TRBJ2-2; no firm D call. There are 16 residues in the CDR3. V lost 4 bases and J 1 base, leaving 14 bases between the germline ends. Per the germline V gene, CDR1 is SGHDT and CDR2 is YYEEEE. The CDR3 DNA reads TGTGCCAGCAGCCAAATAGAGAAAAGGAACACCGGGGAGCTGTTTTTT. This codes for CASSQIEKRNTGELFF.

The CDR3 DNA reads TGTGCCAGCAGCTCCAAATCCGGGACAGTGAACACCGGGGAGCTGTTTTTT. This translates into CASSSKSGTVNTGELFF. The rearrangement links TRBV9 to TRBJ2-2, with 7 positions matching TRBD1. J was trimmed by 1 base and V by 4 bases; bases with no gene match: 10. From germline, CDR1 is SGDLS and CDR2 YYNGEE. The CDR3 totals 17 residues.

The rearrangement links TRBV28 to TRBJ1-2; TRBD1 aligns across 12 bases. J gave up 5 bases and V 5 bases, and 9 bases lay outside the gene matches. The germline V gene has CDR1 MDHEN and CDR2 SYDVKM. The CDR3 sequence is 16 residues long. The CDR3: CASSPGTGGRRYGYTF. For the CDR3, the DNA is TGTGCCAGCAGTCCCGGGACAGGGGGCCGACGGTATGGCTACACCTTC.

The chain carries TRBV27 and TRBJ1-1, with TRBD1 as a possible D gene (6 bases). There are 15 residues in the CDR3. Trimming took off 3 bases at V and 4 bases at J, with 15 bases between the two ends. The V gene's germline CDR1 is MNHEY and CDR2 SMNVEV (reference sequence). The chain's CDR3 is CASSFLPTGRTEAFF. Written as DNA, the CDR3 is TGTGCCAGCAGTTTTTTGCCGACAGGACGCACTGAAGCTTTCTTT.